One sample yielded the 29 T cell receptor beta chains listed below, sequenced in a study of CD8 T cells in Susac syndrome. The RNA, about 0.5 to 1 ug, was put through reverse transcription using random hexamers. TCRdb ran MiXCR on the immunoSEQ multiplex PCR reads and lists one entry per CDR3 protein. Of tens of thousands of distinct CDR3 sequences in the sample, around 93% were seen once. Material for sequencing was CD4+ T cells from PBMCs. The receptors stem from a human donor with Susac syndrome.

The rearrangement links TRBV11-3 to TRBJ2-5, with a possible D match to TRBD1 (5 bases). This CDR3 is 13 amino acids long. The germline CDR1 and CDR2 sequences are SGHNT and YENEEA. V was pared by 5 bases and J by 0 bases, with 7 bases between. CDR3 sequence (DNA): TGTGCCAGCAGCGCCAGGGACCAAGAGACCCAGTACTTC. Encoded protein: CASSARDQETQYF.

The CDR3 DNA follows: TGCAGTGCTAGTGGGATACCGGGACTGAACACCGGGGAGCTGTTTTTT. It specifies CSASGIPGLNTGELFF. The gene calls are TRBV20-1 and TRBJ2-2, with D perhaps matching TRBD2 (6 bases). The CDR3 contains 16 residues. Germline CDR1 reads DFQATT; CDR2 reads SNEGSKA (reference sequence). The V end lost 3 bases, the J end lost 1 base, and 15 bases lay between the germline ends.

The rearrangement uses TRBV6-2 or TRBV6-3 and TRBJ2-2; 7 bases line up with TRBD1. CDR1 and CDR2 (germline): MNHEY, SVGEGT. The CDR3 consists of 14 residues. The trim removed 10 bases at V and 3 bases at J, leaving 8 bases unmatched. The DNA of the CDR3 is TGTGCCACCTCATCCGGGACAGACACCGGGGAGCTGTTTTTT. Translated: CATSSGTDTGELFF.

This rearrangement joins TRBV7-3 to TRBJ2-1, with a weak D call TRBD1 (6 bases). The ends were cut back, 4 bases at V and 8 bases at J, with 18 bases in the middle. This CDR3 contains 15 residues. Germline-derived CDR1 and CDR2 are SGHTA and FQGTGA. CDR3 amino acids: CASSSTGNNFHEQFF. DNA of the CDR3: TGTGCCAGCAGCTCTACAGGGAATAACTTCCATGAGCAGTTCTTC.

The genes are TRBV11-1 and TRBJ2-7, with 10 bases identical to TRBD2. V gave up 3 bases and J gave up 6 bases; unmatched junction bases: 2. The CDR3 is 13 amino acids. The germline V gene encodes CDR1 SGHAT and CDR2 FQDESV (reference sequence). CDR3 nucleotides: TGTGCCAGCAGCTTTAGCGGGGGGTTCGAGCAGTACTTC. Protein sequence: CASSFSGGFEQYF.

The gene calls are TRBV28 and TRBJ1-2, with D possibly being TRBD1 (6 bases). This CDR3 has 21 amino acids. Germline loops: CDR1 MDHEN, CDR2 SYDVKM. The V end was cut by 1 base, the J end by 2 bases, with 29 bases between. Here the CDR3 reads CASSLSWGGLSPRYENYGYTF. The DNA of the CDR3 is TGTGCCAGCAGTTTATCTTGGGGGGGCCTAAGCCCGAGATATGAGAACTATGGCTACACCTTC.

The chain employs TRBV24-1 and TRBJ1-2; the D is unclear. The CDR3 consists of 15 residues. V lost 3 bases and J lost 3, with 13 bases in between. CDR1 KGHDR and CDR2 SFDVKD come from the germline V gene. CDR3 loop: CATSDAGRSDYGYTF. In DNA, the CDR3 is TGTGCCACCAGTGATGCGGGGAGGAGCGACTATGGCTACACCTTC.

V usage is TRBV20-1 and J usage is TRBJ1-1; D call uncertain. Germline V gene data show CDR1 as DFQATT and CDR2 as SNEGSKA (reference sequence). Trimming took off 4 bases at V and 5 bases at J, with 23 bases between the two ends. The CDR3 totals 16 residues. The CDR3 loop is CSAKRDRPGIETEAFF. The CDR3, as DNA: TGCAGTGCTAAGCGGGATAGGCCTGGAATAGAGACTGAAGCTTTCTTT.

The V call is TRBV19, the J call TRBJ1-5; 7 bases line up with TRBD1. This CDR3 is 15 amino acids long. Trimming cost V 5 bases and J 4 bases; bases outside gene matches: 8. In germline, CDR1 is LNHDA, CDR2 SQIVND (reference sequence). CDR3 loop: CASSPEGQINQPQHF. The CDR3 nucleotides are TGTGCCAGTAGTCCCGAGGGACAGATAAATCAGCCCCAGCATTTT.

This clonotype was seen only a few times. The chain is built from TRBV4-1 and TRBJ2-7; 7 nucleotides line up with TRBD1. Germline V lookup: CDR1 MGHRA, CDR2 YSYEKL. CDR3 length: 14 amino acids. J lost 2 bases, V lost 5 bases, and 6 bases had no gene match. The chain's CDR3 is CASSKLQGTYEQYF. CDR3 nucleotides: TGCGCCAGCAGCAAGCTACAGGGGACCTACGAGCAGTACTTC.

This chain uses TRBV20-1 with TRBJ1-3, with 7 bases identical to TRBD1. V lost 3 bases, J lost 4 bases, and 3 bases stayed unmatched. The CDR3 runs to 13 residues. Looked up from germline, CDR1 is DFQATT and CDR2 is SNEGSKA (reference sequence). The CDR3 nucleotides read TGCAGTGCTAGTAAGGGACAGGGAAACACCATATATTTT. Amino acids: CSASKGQGNTIYF.

The chain employs TRBV5-1 and TRBJ2-4, with 7 bases fitting TRBD1. This CDR3 is 16 amino acids long. V shed 4 bases and J 0 bases; nucleotides not matched to a gene: 7. From germline, CDR1 is SGHRS and CDR2 YFSETQ. In nucleotides, the CDR3 is TGCGCCAGCAGCAACGACAGGGATGTAGCCAAAAACATTCAGTACTTC. Translation: CASSNDRDVAKNIQYF.

The rearrangement joins TRBV18 to TRBJ2-1, with D possibly being TRBD1 or TRBD2 (5 bases each). Germline V gives CDR1 KGHSH, CDR2 LQKENI. Trimming removed 2 bases from V and 5 bases from J, with 13 bases in between. The CDR3 is 15 amino acids. The CDR3 bases are TGTGCCAGCTCACCAGTGTTTGGGGGTAACAATGAGCAGTTCTTC. Encoded protein: CASSPVFGGNNEQFF.

The rearrangement joins TRBV19 to TRBJ2-3; TRBD2 matches 7 bases. The CDR3 consists of 15 residues. In germline, CDR1 is LNHDA, CDR2 SQIVND (reference sequence). Germline trimming cut 4 bases from V and 0 bases from J; bases unmatched to any gene: 4. CDR3 DNA: TGTGCCAGTAGTACACAGCGGGGAAGCACAGATACGCAGTATTTT. Amino acid sequence: CASSTQRGSTDTQYF.

The chain has TRBV4-2 and TRBJ2-5, with D tentatively TRBD2 (6 bases). Trimming stripped 4 bases from V and 5 bases from J, with 17 bases between. Germline V gene data show CDR1 as LGHNA and CDR2 as YNFKEQ. The CDR3 spans 15 residues. This CDR3 is CASSPFRGGPETQYF. In DNA, the CDR3 is TGTGCCAGCAGCCCATTCCGAGGAGGGCCCGAGACCCAGTACTTC.

The chain uses TRBV5-6 and TRBJ1-1, with a weak D call TRBD1 (5 bases). The length of the CDR3 is 13 residues. Germline V gene sequence: CDR1 SGHDT, CDR2 YYEEEE. V gave up 1 base and J gave up 8 bases, with 12 bases separating them. DNA of the CDR3: TGTGCCAGCAGCTTGTTTTGGGGCACAGAAGCTTTCTTT. Translated, it gives CASSLFWGTEAFF.

The V gene is TRBV19, the J gene TRBJ2-2; D perhaps matches TRBD1 (5 bases). Germline CDR1 is LNHDA and CDR2 is SQIVND (reference sequence). The CDR3 consists of 16 residues. Trimming stripped 0 bases from V and 0 bases from J, with 8 bases between. Here the CDR3 DNA reads TGTGCCAGTAGTATAGACAGGGAAGCGAACACCGGGGAGCTGTTTTTT. As protein: CASSIDREANTGELFF.

The genes are TRBV29-1 and TRBJ1-1, with D uncertain. The CDR3 has 12 amino acids. The V end lost 4 bases, the J end lost 4 bases, and 10 bases lay between the germline ends. Germline V gene data show CDR1 as SQVTM and CDR2 as ANQGSEA. CDR3 coding DNA: TGCAGCGTTGCATGGAGGAGCACTGAAGCTTTCTTT. Protein: CSVAWRSTEAFF.

The chain couples TRBV4-2 to TRBJ2-6, with D perhaps TRBD1 (5 bases). Germline CDR1 is LGHNA and CDR2 is YNFKEQ. The germline V and J ends were trimmed by 0 bases and 2 bases, with 11 bases remaining between them. The CDR3 runs to 17 residues. The CDR3: CASSQDRAQAGANVLTF. The CDR3 DNA sequence: TGTGCCAGCAGCCAAGATAGAGCACAGGCTGGGGCCAACGTCCTGACTTTC.

This chain uses TRBV7-9 with TRBJ2-5, with D hard to call. The germline CDR1 and CDR2 sequences are SEHNR and FQNEAQ (reference sequence). V lost 6 bases, J lost 1 base, and 12 bases lay in between. This CDR3 contains 14 residues. This CDR3 reads CASRRSSAQETQYF. CDR3 bases: TGTGCCAGCAGGCGATCTAGTGCCCAAGAGACCCAGTACTTC.

This clonotype has more than one count but fewer than ten. The rearrangement uses TRBV7-8 and TRBJ2-7; 10 bases fit TRBD2. Germline trimming cut 5 bases from V and 9 bases from J; bases unmatched to any gene: 16. Germline V CDR1 and CDR2: SGHVS, FQNEAQ. The CDR3 covers 16 residues. The CDR3 sequence is CASSLTISGGTFGQYF. CDR3 bases: TGTGCCAGCAGCCTCACCATTAGCGGGGGGACTTTCGGGCAGTACTTC. Using reference TRBV7-8 and TRBJ2-7 for the parts outside the CDR3, the full variable domain is GAGVSQSPRYKVAKRGQDVALRCDPISGHVSLFWYQQALGQGPEFLTYFQNEAQLDKSGLPSDRFFAERPEGSVSTLKIQRTQQEDSAVYLCASSLTISGGTFGQYFGPGTRLTVT.

Remarks on this clonotype: The junction does not match germline at one end; this may be a read error. The chain has TRBV6-5 and TRBJ2-7; TRBD2 agrees at 9 bases. Per the germline V gene, CDR1 is MNHEY and CDR2 is SVGAGI. The CDR3 totals 17 residues. CDR3 region: CASSYSRGTSFSDEQYF. CDR3 sequence (DNA): TGTGCCAGCAGTTACTCGAGAGGGACTAGCTTCTCCGACGAGCAGTACTTC.

The rearrangement links TRBV6-6 to TRBJ2-1, with D perhaps matching TRBD1 (6 bases). The germline V gene has CDR1 MNHNY and CDR2 SVGAGI (reference sequence). This CDR3 contains 12 residues. V lost 10 bases and J lost 6, with 13 bases in between. The CDR3 region is CATRAGVNEQFF. The CDR3 bases are TGTGCCACCAGGGCAGGGGTCAATGAGCAGTTCTTC.

This chain connects TRBV28 to TRBJ1-1; D is perhaps TRBD1 (6 bases). V lost 5 bases and J 3 bases, leaving 19 bases between the germline ends. The germline CDR1 and CDR2 sequences are MDHEN and SYDVKM. This CDR3 has 16 amino acids. The CDR3, as DNA: TGTGCCAGCAGTCCCATCAACGGGGGCGCGTACACTGAAGCTTTCTTT. Protein product: CASSPINGGAYTEAFF.

This clonotype was detected only a few times. The chain joins TRBV29-1 to TRBJ2-7; possible D gene TRBD1, 6 bases. CDR3 length: 13 residues. Trimming shortened V by 6 bases and J by 3 bases, and 15 bases separated the two germline ends. Germline V gives CDR1 SQVTM, CDR2 ANQGSEA. This CDR3 reads CSVTGQGFYEQYF. Written as DNA, the CDR3 is TGCAGCGTGACGGGACAAGGCTTCTACGAGCAGTACTTC.

The chain couples TRBV30 to TRBJ1-1, with 7 bases aligning to TRBD1. CDR3 length: 14 amino acids. CDR1 and CDR2 from the germline V gene are GTSNPN and SVGIG (reference sequence). The trim removed 3 bases at V and 1 base at J, leaving 5 bases unmatched. The CDR3 DNA reads as TGTGCCTGGAGGAGGAAGGGGGCGAACACTGAAGCTTTCTTT. It yields the protein CAWRRKGANTEAFF.

This sequence joins TRBV27 and TRBJ1-5; possible D gene TRBD1, 5 bases. Trimming left V 3 bases short and J 3 bases short, with 9 bases between. Germline assignment: CDR1 MNHEY and CDR2 SMNVEV (reference sequence). The CDR3 spans 14 residues. This CDR3 is CASSFQGLNQPQHF. CDR3 bases: TGTGCCAGCAGTTTTCAGGGCCTCAATCAGCCCCAGCATTTT.

CDR3 bases: TGCGCCAGCAGCTTGCAGGGAATCACAGATACGCAGTATTTT. Encoded protein: CASSLQGITDTQYF. This chain links TRBV5-1 with TRBJ2-3; maybe TRBD1 (5 bases). The V end lost 1 base, the J end lost 2 bases, and 8 bases lay between the germline ends. The CDR3 runs 14 residues. The germline V gene has CDR1 SGHRS and CDR2 YFSETQ.

V is TRBV14 and J is TRBJ2-7, with 7 nucleotides matching TRBD1. Germline trimming cut 4 bases from V and 3 bases from J; bases unmatched to any gene: 12. The CDR3 has 16 residues. Germline V gene data show CDR1 as SGHDN and CDR2 as FVKESK. The CDR3 region is CASSPLPDRAGYEQYF. The CDR3 nucleotides are TGTGCCAGCAGCCCCCTTCCTGACAGGGCTGGCTACGAGCAGTACTTC.